The 4 T cell receptor beta chains presented below share a single source sample, sequenced in a study of cytomegalovirus exposure and HLA in healthy donors. A multiplex PCR was run with 60 Vbeta primers and 13 Jbeta primers. TCRdb's copy holds only in-frame clones and misses some; the assay was immunoSEQ multiplex PCR. This sample carries some 150,000 clones, around 10% of them seen once, and the ten largest clones take about 6.7%. The sample was PBMCs. The receptors were sampled from a woman between 40 and 55 years old in good health and CMV-seropositive.

This clone was seen only a few times. V usage is TRBV4-2 and J usage is TRBJ2-5; D is possibly TRBD2 (6 bases). Germline-derived CDR1 and CDR2 are LGHNA and YNFKEQ. The ends were cut back, 4 bases at V and 3 bases at J, with 21 bases in the middle. The CDR3 totals 17 residues. CDR3 amino acids: CASSPLGRLGPEETQYF. CDR3 DNA: TGTGCCAGCAGCCCGCTAGGACGACTAGGACCTGAAGAGACCCAGTACTTC.

This clone was seen only a few times. The chain links TRBV11-2 to TRBJ2-7, with 7 bases fitting TRBD1. Per the germline V gene, CDR1 is SGHAT and CDR2 is FQNNGV. V lost 7 bases and J lost 4; bases outside the gene matches: 10. CDR3 length: 14 amino acids. This CDR3 is CASTPSGTEYEQYF. The CDR3, as DNA: TGTGCCAGCACTCCCTCCGGGACAGAATACGAGCAGTACTTC.

The CDR3 DNA reads as TGCGCCAGCAGCCTCGACGGAGTGGATCTTCGGGGTGGAAACACCATATATTTT. This gives the protein CASSLDGVDLRGGNTIYF. The rearrangement uses TRBV5-1 and TRBJ1-3; D is unresolved. V lost 4 bases and J lost 3, with 23 bases in between. This CDR3 region has 18 residues. Germline CDR1 is SGHRS and CDR2 is YFSETQ.

This sequence joins TRBV5-1 and TRBJ2-3; D might be TRBD1 (6 bases). Germline V gene sequence: CDR1 SGHRS, CDR2 YFSETQ. The CDR3 runs 14 residues. The V end was cut by 2 bases, the J end by 5 bases, with 12 bases between. CDR3 residues: CASSFTDRLDTQYF. The CDR3 DNA sequence: TGCGCCAGCAGCTTCACGGACAGACTAGATACGCAGTATTTT.